Presented here are 29 T cell receptor beta chains from one specimen sequenced in a study of OX40 agonist ivuxolimab in advanced cancers. Data came from immunoSEQ multiplex PCR; TCRdb stores just in-frame clones and leaves some out. The table has approximately 57,000 clones, around 80% seen once; the top ten hold over 3%. The sample consisted of CD4+ or CD8+ T cells sorted from blood, taken in a trial of the OX40 agonist ivuxolimab. The receptors were sampled from an adult with an advanced solid tumor such as melanoma, head and neck, liver or kidney cancer.

The V and J genes are TRBV6-1 and TRBJ2-4; TRBD1 agrees at 11 bases. The CDR3 length is 15 residues. J was trimmed by 10 bases and V by 2 bases; bases with no gene match: 7. The germline V gene encodes CDR1 MNHNS and CDR2 SASEGT. Here the CDR3 reads CASSEKGTGGRIQYF. The CDR3 DNA is TGTGCCAGCAGTGAAAAGGGGACAGGGGGTAGAATTCAGTACTTC.

This chain joins TRBV11-3 and TRBJ2-3; possibly TRBD2 for D (5 bases). The ends were cut back, 1 base at V and 5 bases at J, with 13 bases in the middle. CDR3 length equals 15 residues. Germline values: CDR1 SGHNT, CDR2 YENEEA. In nucleotides, the CDR3 is TGTGCCAGCAGCTTAGGAAATATGAGGGAAGATACGCAGTATTTT. Amino acids: CASSLGNMREDTQYF. Full variable domain (remainder filled in from reference TRBV11-3 and TRBJ2-3): EAGVVQSPRYKIIEKKQPVAFWCNPISGHNTLYWYLQNLGQGPELLIRYENEEAVDDSQLPKDRFSAERLKGVDSTLKIQPAELGDSAVYLCASSLGNMREDTQYFGPGTRLTVL.

By proportion, this clone is medium-sized. This rearrangement joins TRBV29-1 to TRBJ2-7; 12 positions agree with TRBD2. Germline trimming cut 6 bases from V and 6 bases from J; bases unmatched to any gene: 12. Germline CDR1 reads SQVTM; CDR2 reads ANQGSEA. This CDR3 has 15 residues. The CDR3 coding sequence is TGCAGCGTCGCCGAGACTAGCGGGAGTCCCTCCGAGCAGTACTTC. Its translation is CSVAETSGSPSEQYF.

The rearrangement links TRBV5-6 to TRBJ1-1; 9 positions match TRBD1. V lost 2 bases and J lost 4; bases outside the gene matches: 3. The germline V gene encodes CDR1 SGHDT and CDR2 YYEEEE. This CDR3 has 14 amino acids. The CDR3: CASSFTGGSTEAFF. In DNA form, the CDR3 reads TGTGCCAGCAGCTTTACAGGGGGCTCCACTGAAGCTTTCTTT.

CDR3 sequence: CASSFAGDTDTQYF. Here the CDR3 DNA reads TGTGCCAGCAGTTTCGCGGGAGACACAGATACGCAGTATTTT. The chain couples TRBV27 to TRBJ2-3; 7 bases are a match to TRBD2. The CDR3 has 14 residues. V gave up 3 bases and J gave up 2 bases; unmatched junction bases: 2. CDR1 is MNHEY and CDR2 is SMNVEV in the germline V gene (reference sequence).

V and J are TRBV11-3 and TRBJ2-7; 8 bases map to TRBD2. There are 13 residues in the CDR3. The trim removed 6 bases at V and 6 bases at J, leaving 7 bases unmatched. Germline loops: CDR1 SGHNT, CDR2 YENEEA. The CDR3 bases are TGTGCCAGCAGTCGTACGGCGGGAGGCGAGCAGTACTTC. It specifies CASSRTAGGEQYF.

This chain joins TRBV28 and TRBJ1-3; D call uncertain. This CDR3 is 15 amino acids long. CDR1 MDHEN and CDR2 SYDVKM come from the germline V gene. V lost 10 bases, J lost 0 bases, and 16 bases lay in between. The CDR3 is CATLRWPVSGNTIYF. The CDR3 nucleotides are TGTGCCACCCTAAGGTGGCCTGTCTCTGGAAACACCATATATTTT.

J is TRBJ2-7 and V is TRBV29-1; 11 positions match TRBD2. Germline V gene lookup returns CDR1 SQVTM and CDR2 ANQGSEA. The junction had 10 bases not matched to a gene; V was cut back by 6 bases and J by 12 bases. This CDR3 has 12 amino acids. In DNA, the CDR3 is TGCAGCGTCCGTCTAGCGGGAGGACACCCGTACTTC. Translation gives CSVRLAGGHPYF.

The rearrangement uses TRBV18 and TRBJ2-3; D is possibly TRBD1 or TRBD2 (6 bases each). V was shortened by 1 base and J by 4 bases, with 27 bases between the two germline ends. Germline CDR1 and CDR2: KGHSH and LQKENI. The CDR3 is 20 amino acids. The CDR3 DNA sequence: TGTGCCAGCTCACCACGTCCCGTGGGGGGCATGGGGTATAGCGCAGATACGCAGTATTTT. Its translation is CASSPRPVGGMGYSADTQYF.

The chain couples TRBV6-5 to TRBJ1-2; 8 bases align to TRBD1. Trimming took 7 bases from V and 5 from J; bases not matched to a gene: 9. The CDR3 is 14 amino acids. Germline V gives CDR1 MNHEY, CDR2 SVGAGI. CDR3 protein: CASNKKGTGYGYTF. The CDR3 DNA reads TGTGCCAGCAACAAGAAGGGGACAGGTTATGGCTACACCTTC.

V and J are TRBV6-5 and TRBJ1-2, with TRBD1 matching 7 bases. J lost 0 bases, V lost 6 bases, and 7 bases had no gene match. The CDR3 is 15 amino acids. Germline V gene data show CDR1 as MNHEY and CDR2 as SVGAGI. The CDR3, as DNA: TGTGCCAGCAGGGGACAGCAGGTTTCTAACTATGGCTACACCTTC. Encoded protein: CASRGQQVSNYGYTF.

The CDR3 nucleotides read TGTGCCAGCAGCCCCCTTGGGACTAGCGGGAACACCGGGGAGCTGTTTTTT. Translating it yields CASSPLGTSGNTGELFF. The chain couples TRBV7-8 to TRBJ2-2; 11 bases are a match to TRBD2. V lost 5 bases to trimming and J lost 1 base; unmatched junction nucleotides: 6. CDR1 SGHVS and CDR2 FQNEAQ come from the germline V gene. This CDR3 has 17 amino acids.

This sequence joins TRBV10-1 and TRBJ2-3; D not resolved. Germline CDR1 WNHNN, CDR2 SYGVQD (reference sequence). The CDR3 extends over 12 amino acids. V shed 8 bases and J shed 2 bases, with 8 bases lying between them. The CDR3 DNA reads TGCGCCAGCGTGTCCCACACAGATACGCAGTATTTT. Residues: CASVSHTDTQYF.

The CDR3 spells CASSWGGADTQYF. CDR3 bases: TGTGCCAGCAGCTGGGGAGGCGCAGATACGCAGTATTTT. This chain connects TRBV7-9 to TRBJ2-3, with D maybe TRBD2 (6 bases). The V gene's germline CDR1 is SEHNR and CDR2 FQNEAQ (reference sequence). The V end lost 4 bases, the J end lost 4 bases, and 9 bases lay between the germline ends. The CDR3 totals 13 residues.

The rearrangement links TRBV6-1 to TRBJ1-1, with D possibly matching TRBD1 (5 bases). With 10 bases removed from V and 3 bases from J, the gap between germline ends came to 18 bases. Germline V gives CDR1 MNHNS, CDR2 SASEGT. The CDR3 covers 14 residues. The CDR3 nucleotides are TGTGCCACCTGGGCCAGGGTTCGGGACACTGAAGCTTTCTTT. This translates into CATWARVRDTEAFF.

The V gene is TRBV6-6, the J gene TRBJ1-2; 7 bases line up with TRBD1. V was pared by 5 bases and J by 4 bases, with 7 bases of the junction left unmatched. The CDR3 is made up of 14 amino acids. Germline V gene data show CDR1 as MNHNY and CDR2 as SVGAGI (reference sequence). This CDR3 reads CASSPGGEGYGYTF. In nucleotides, the CDR3 is TGTGCCAGCAGTCCAGGGGGGGAAGGCTATGGCTACACCTTC.

The chain joins TRBV5-8 to TRBJ2-1; 12 positions agree with TRBD2. Germline V CDR1 and CDR2: SGHTS, YDEGEE. The CDR3 sequence is 17 residues long. The ends lost 0 bases at V and 6 bases at J; junction bases unmatched: 7. DNA of the CDR3: TGTGCCAGCAGCTTGGCCCCGACTAGCGGGAGTGGCAATGAGCAGTTCTTC. Encoded protein: CASSLAPTSGSGNEQFF.

V gene TRBV19 combines with J gene TRBJ2-3; D possibly corresponds to TRBD1 (5 bases). Germline CDR1 and CDR2: LNHDA and SQIVND (reference sequence). V shed 3 bases and J shed 2 bases, with 15 bases lying between them. The CDR3 is 16 residues long. CDR3 DNA sequence: TGTGCCAGTAGTATGCGGTGGCAGGGAATCACAGATACGCAGTATTTT. This sequence encodes CASSMRWQGITDTQYF.

This chain links TRBV11-3 with TRBJ2-3; 11 bases are shared with TRBD2. Per germline, CDR1 SGHNT and CDR2 YENEEA. The V gene end was trimmed by 5 bases and the J gene end by 6 bases; junction bases not matched to a gene: 7. CDR3 length: 15 residues. The CDR3 loop reads CASSRTSGLRDTQYF. CDR3 DNA sequence: TGTGCCAGCAGCCGGACTAGCGGGCTCCGGGATACGCAGTATTTT. Based on the CDR3 plus reference TRBV11-3 and TRBJ2-3, the full variable domain is EAGVVQSPRYKIIEKKQPVAFWCNPISGHNTLYWYLQNLGQGPELLIRYENEEAVDDSQLPKDRFSAERLKGVDSTLKIQPAELGDSAVYLCASSRTSGLRDTQYFGPGTRLTVL.

J is TRBJ2-2 and V is TRBV18; D gene uncertain. Germline lookup yields CDR1 KGHSH and CDR2 LQKENI. The CDR3 runs to 11 residues. Trimming stripped 2 bases from V and 7 bases from J, with 2 bases between. The CDR3: CASSPGGELFF. The CDR3 DNA follows: TGTGCCAGCTCACCAGGCGGGGAGCTGTTTTTT.

This clone was seen a few times. This rearrangement joins TRBV2 to TRBJ1-2, with D possibly TRBD1 on 5 matching bases. V was cut by 10 bases and J by 8 bases, with 20 bases left in between. The germline V gene has CDR1 SNHLY and CDR2 FYNNEI. CDR3 size: 13 residues. CDR3 in DNA: TGTGCCACCCTACCGGGACCGCGTTGGGGCTACACCTTC. This translates into CATLPGPRWGYTF.

V gene TRBV6-1 combines with J gene TRBJ2-7; TRBD2 might be the D (7 bases). V lost 0 bases, J lost 0 bases, and 9 bases lay in between. The CDR3 is 15 residues long. CDR1 is MNHNS, CDR2 SASEGT, per germline. This CDR3 reads CASSEAGGRSYEQYF. The CDR3 DNA is TGTGCCAGCAGTGAAGCCGGGGGGCGCTCCTACGAGCAGTACTTC.

V and J are TRBV7-3 and TRBJ2-5; 12 nucleotides line up with TRBD2. Germline CDR1 and CDR2: SGHTA and FQGTGA. The V segment lost 3 bases and the J segment 6 bases; nucleotides outside the gene matches: 2. This CDR3 is 14 amino acids long. This CDR3 reads CASSFLAGGKTQYF. Here the CDR3 DNA reads TGTGCCAGCAGCTTTCTAGCGGGAGGGAAGACCCAGTACTTC.

The chain is built from TRBV5-1 and TRBJ2-2; maybe TRBD1 (6 bases). CDR3 size: 17 residues. Trimming removed 1 base at V and 2 bases at J, with 15 bases between. The germline V gene encodes CDR1 SGHRS and CDR2 YFSETQ. CDR3 sequence reads: CASSLLSLGGNTGELFF. The CDR3 nucleotides read TGCGCCAGCAGCTTGTTATCCCTAGGGGGAAACACCGGGGAGCTGTTTTTT. The variable domain in full, completed from reference TRBV5-1 and TRBJ2-2, reads KAGVTQTPRYLIKTRGQQVTLSCSPISGHRSVSWYQQTPGQGLQFLFEYFSETQRNKGNFPGRFSGRQFSNSRSEMNVSTLELGDSALYLCASSLLSLGGNTGELFFGEGSRLTVL.

The chain uses TRBV20-1 and TRBJ2-1; D remains ambiguous. The germline V gene encodes CDR1 DFQATT and CDR2 SNEGSKA (reference sequence). The CDR3 is made up of 10 amino acids. The V and J ends lost 0 bases and 15 bases respectively, with 9 bases between them. DNA of the CDR3: TGCAGTGCTAGAGAAGATAGCCCGTTCTTC. Its protein product is CSAREDSPFF.

The chain links TRBV7-8 to TRBJ2-2; 7 nucleotides align to TRBD1. The CDR3 runs 16 residues. Germline V CDR1 and CDR2: SGHVS, FQNEAQ. Trimming removed 6 bases from V and 1 base from J; junction bases left unmatched: 8. The CDR3 DNA is TGTGCCAGCAGAATAAGGGGGCTTCGGAACACCGGGGAGCTGTTTTTT. Amino acids: CASRIRGLRNTGELFF.

The J gene is TRBJ2-2, the V gene TRBV11-2, with 7 bases that match TRBD1. V lost 5 bases, J lost 5 bases, and 11 bases stayed unmatched. CDR1 is SGHAT, CDR2 FQNNGV, per germline. The length of the CDR3 is 16 residues. The chain's CDR3 is CASSLGSAGGTGELFF. CDR3 in DNA: TGTGCCAGCAGCCTCGGTAGTGCAGGGGGTACCGGGGAGCTGTTTTTT.

The rearrangement uses TRBV5-8 and TRBJ2-6; weak D call: TRBD1 (6 bases). This CDR3 has 15 amino acids. The germline V and J ends were trimmed by 0 bases and 2 bases, with 6 bases remaining between them. From germline, CDR1 is SGHTS and CDR2 YDEGEE. CDR3 sequence: CASSLEGAGANVLTF. CDR3 nucleotides: TGTGCCAGCAGCTTGGAGGGGGCTGGGGCCAACGTCCTGACTTTC.

In DNA form, the CDR3 reads TGTGCCAGCAGCTTAGGGGACAGTTTCGGCGGGGAGCTGTTTTTT. The encoded protein is CASSLGDSFGGELFF. The rearrangement links TRBV11-3 to TRBJ2-2, with 7 nucleotides matching TRBD1. V dropped 1 base and J dropped 7; count of bases not matched to a gene: 6. The CDR3 has 15 amino acids. Germline loops: CDR1 SGHNT, CDR2 YENEEA. Supplemented by reference TRBV11-3 and TRBJ2-2, the full variable domain reads EAGVVQSPRYKIIEKKQPVAFWCNPISGHNTLYWYLQNLGQGPELLIRYENEEAVDDSQLPKDRFSAERLKGVDSTLKIQPAELGDSAVYLCASSLGDSFGGELFFGEGSRLTVL.